This T cell receptor (beta chain) was sequenced for a study of cytomegalovirus exposure and HLA in healthy donors. Study in general: An earlier analysis identified more than 95 million unique TCR beta sequences in 170 million or so T cells. Within the Caucasian-associated ancestry cluster were roughly 82% of the approximately 400 genotyped donors. Regarding the study as a whole: Previous analysis showed most TCR beta V segments were productive about 87% or about 30% of the time.

Note on this clone: Its antigen is not identified.

The CDR3 has 13 amino acids. V gave up 8 bases and J gave up 2 bases, with 12 bases separating them. CDR1 ENHRY and CDR2 SYGVKD come from the germline V gene. With 60 Vbeta and 13 Jbeta primers, the PCR was carried out. Only in-frame clones appear in the TCRdb table, and some are missing; sequencing was by immunoSEQ multiplex PCR. Among about 98,000 clones listed, over 65% were seen once. The sequenced material came from PBMCs. This chain uses TRBV10-3 with TRBJ1-1; D remains ambiguous. The TCR originated in a man in his sixties in good health and CMV-seropositive. The CDR3 loop reads CAIRRARNTEAFF. The CDR3 region has the DNA TGTGCCATCCGGAGAGCACGAAACACTGAAGCTTTCTTT.